This T cell receptor (beta chain) was documented in a study of lymphopenia after photon versus proton radiotherapy. The table came from immunoSEQ multiplex PCR; TCRdb's copy has only in-frame clones and leaves some out. The table includes 55,000 to 70,000 clones, about nine tenths detected once. Between the trimmed V and J ends, which lost 8 bases and 4 bases, there was a span of 15 bases. The germline gives CDR1 MNHNS, CDR2 SASEGT. CDR3 length: 14 residues. The chain couples TRBV6-1 to TRBJ1-5, with D perhaps TRBD1 (6 bases). The specimen was peripheral blood, collected from a patient treated with photon-based radiotherapy. The TCR sequence derives from a woman in her thirties or forties with cholangiocarcinoma. The CDR3, as DNA: TGTGCCAGCCTTTATGGGGGACAAAATCAGCCCCAGCATTTT. Encoded protein: CASLYGGQNQPQHF.